Here is one TCR beta chain with its context. Antigen: not known. Germline-derived CDR1 and CDR2 are SGHNT and YYREEE (reference sequence). Trimming took 2 bases from V and 1 from J, leaving 6 bases between them. The CDR3 runs to 13 residues. Produced via immunoSEQ multiplex PCR; TCRdb's table is partial and in-frame only. Of some 64,000 clones listed, about nine tenths are singletons. This specimen comes from a study of lymphopenia after photon versus proton radiotherapy. Study-level findings and limits: Relative stability marked proton patients; photon patients lost diversity and naive cells. Better survival with proton therapy was suggested as possible, not demonstrated. After the lymphocyte nadir, photon-treated repertoires showed oligoclonal expansion, especially of CD8+ Temra cells. Larger post-nadir TCR diversity loss correlated inversely with survival in deceased patients.

The chain couples TRBV5-4 to TRBJ1-1; D gene unclear. This sequence originates from a man at least 80 years old with esophageal cancer. The material was peripheral blood, obtained from a patient treated with proton-based radiotherapy. CDR3 DNA sequence: TGTGCCAGCAGCTTCTCGTCGAACACTGAAGCTTTCTTT. Translation gives CASSFSSNTEAFF.